The 13 T cell receptor beta chains in this list originate from one sample, sequenced in a study of technical replicates of blood from a few donors. Some clones are missing from TCRdb's copy, which holds only in-frame ones; the method was immunoSEQ multiplex PCR. The top ten clones hold over 0.2% of a sample with around 92,000 clones, nearly 97% of them seen once. The sequenced sample was T cells isolated from PBMCs. These receptor sequences come from a human donor in good health.

This chain joins TRBV5-4 and TRBJ2-7; D might be TRBD1 (5 bases). Trimming left V 1 base short and J 6 bases short, with 17 bases between. The germline CDR1 and CDR2 sequences are SGHNT and YYREEE (reference sequence). CDR3 length equals 15 residues. In DNA, the CDR3 is TGTGCCAGCAGCTTGAGGGGTAATCGATCCCCCGAGCAGTACTTC. This encodes CASSLRGNRSPEQYF. The variable domain in full, completed from reference TRBV5-4 and TRBJ2-7, reads ETGVTQSPTHLIKTRGQQVTLRCSSQSGHNTVSWYQQALGQGPQFIFQYYREEENGRGNFPPRFSGLQFPNYSSELNVNALELDDSALYLCASSLRGNRSPEQYFGPGTRLTVT.

V gene TRBV6-6 combines with J gene TRBJ2-1, with TRBD1 matching 7 bases. Germline CDR1 reads MNHNY; CDR2 reads SVGAGI (reference sequence). The V gene end was trimmed by 7 bases and the J gene end by 12 bases; junction bases not matched to a gene: 9. The CDR3 runs 12 residues. Here the CDR3 reads CASTGDSISQFF. CDR3 DNA: TGTGCCAGCACTGGGGACAGTATATCGCAGTTCTTC.

V is TRBV18 and J is TRBJ1-1; weak D call: TRBD1 (6 bases). The CDR3 runs to 16 residues. CDR1 and CDR2 (germline): KGHSH, LQKENI. Trimming removed 1 base from V and 1 base from J, with 13 bases in between. CDR3 in amino acids: CASSPLQGEGNTEAFF. DNA of the CDR3: TGTGCCAGCTCACCACTACAGGGCGAGGGGAACACTGAAGCTTTCTTT.

The chain couples TRBV6-5 to TRBJ2-1, with D perhaps matching TRBD1 (6 bases). V shed 5 bases and J shed 9 bases, with 14 bases lying between them. Germline values: CDR1 MNHEY, CDR2 SVGAGI. This CDR3 has 13 amino acids. The CDR3 region is CASSKQGRSEQFF. DNA of the CDR3: TGTGCCAGCAGTAAACAGGGCCGCAGTGAGCAGTTCTTC.

The chain combines TRBV30 with TRBJ1-2; tentatively, D is TRBD1 (6 bases). CDR3 length: 12 residues. V lost 2 bases to trimming and J lost 4 bases, with 8 bases between them. The germline V gene has CDR1 GTSNPN and CDR2 SVGIG (reference sequence). The CDR3 nucleotides read TGTGCCTGGAGTCAAGGGGGCTATGGCTACACCTTC. It yields the protein CAWSQGGYGYTF.

The chain joins TRBV2 to TRBJ1-5, with 8 bases that match TRBD1. The CDR3 spans 13 residues. Trimming removed 6 bases from V and 4 bases from J; junction bases left unmatched: 2. Germline lookup yields CDR1 SNHLY and CDR2 FYNNEI. CDR3 region: CASRYRGNQPQHF. Here the CDR3 DNA reads TGTGCCAGCAGATACAGGGGGAATCAGCCCCAGCATTTT.

The V gene is TRBV29-1, the J gene TRBJ2-1, with 8 bases matching TRBD1. V trimming: 6 bases; J trimming: 9 bases; junction bases outside the gene matches: 4. The germline V gene encodes CDR1 SQVTM and CDR2 ANQGSEA. The CDR3 is 11 residues long. The CDR3 region has the DNA TGCAGCGTCACAGGGACAGGTGAGCAGTTCTTC. It specifies CSVTGTGEQFF.

V and J are TRBV27 and TRBJ2-1; D is perhaps TRBD2 (6 bases). Trimming stripped 2 bases from V and 0 bases from J, with 11 bases between. CDR1 and CDR2 (germline): MNHEY, SMNVEV (reference sequence). The CDR3 runs 16 residues. The CDR3 sequence is CASSLVSGFSYNEQFF. The CDR3 DNA follows: TGTGCCAGCAGTTTAGTTAGCGGCTTCTCCTACAATGAGCAGTTCTTC.

The chain has TRBV6-4 and TRBJ2-1; no firm D call. Trimming left V 0 bases short and J 0 bases short, with 6 bases between. CDR3 length: 15 residues. Germline V lookup: CDR1 MRHNA, CDR2 SNTAGT. CDR3: CASSDSATSYNEQFF. CDR3 nucleotide sequence: TGTGCCAGCAGTGACTCAGCGACCTCCTACAATGAGCAGTTCTTC.

This clone was counted once. The CDR3 loop is CSVALSGGYGYTF. The CDR3 DNA reads TGCAGCGTTGCCCTCTCGGGAGGCTATGGCTACACCTTC. V is TRBV29-1 and J is TRBJ1-2, with no clear D. V lost 4 bases and J 4 bases, leaving 13 bases between the germline ends. The germline V gene encodes CDR1 SQVTM and CDR2 ANQGSEA. The CDR3 loop spans 13 amino acids.

The chain employs TRBV10-2 and TRBJ2-5; TRBD2 aligns across 15 bases. The CDR3 spans 17 residues. Per germline, CDR1 WSHSY and CDR2 SAAADI. The V gene end was trimmed by 6 bases and the J gene end by 2 bases; junction bases not matched to a gene: 7. The CDR3 here is CASRSLGTSGGQETQYF. For the CDR3, the DNA is TGCGCCAGCAGATCATTGGGGACTAGCGGGGGGCAAGAGACCCAGTACTTC.

The chain recombines TRBV11-2 with TRBJ2-3; TRBD2 might be the D (5 bases). The CDR3 totals 15 residues. V shed 4 bases and J shed 2 bases, with 13 bases lying between them. CDR1 is SGHAT and CDR2 is FQNNGV in the germline V gene. CDR3 nucleotide sequence: TGTGCCAGCAGCTCTCGAGGACTGCTCACAGATACGCAGTATTTT. Translating gives CASSSRGLLTDTQYF.

The chain employs TRBV6-1 and TRBJ2-1; no clear D gene. Trimming cost V 2 bases and J 2 bases, with 16 bases left between them. The CDR3 consists of 17 residues. Germline loops: CDR1 MNHNS, CDR2 SASEGT. The CDR3 here is CASSEMSLRATYNEQFF. The CDR3 DNA sequence: TGTGCCAGCAGTGAAATGTCACTGAGAGCCACCTACAATGAGCAGTTCTTC.